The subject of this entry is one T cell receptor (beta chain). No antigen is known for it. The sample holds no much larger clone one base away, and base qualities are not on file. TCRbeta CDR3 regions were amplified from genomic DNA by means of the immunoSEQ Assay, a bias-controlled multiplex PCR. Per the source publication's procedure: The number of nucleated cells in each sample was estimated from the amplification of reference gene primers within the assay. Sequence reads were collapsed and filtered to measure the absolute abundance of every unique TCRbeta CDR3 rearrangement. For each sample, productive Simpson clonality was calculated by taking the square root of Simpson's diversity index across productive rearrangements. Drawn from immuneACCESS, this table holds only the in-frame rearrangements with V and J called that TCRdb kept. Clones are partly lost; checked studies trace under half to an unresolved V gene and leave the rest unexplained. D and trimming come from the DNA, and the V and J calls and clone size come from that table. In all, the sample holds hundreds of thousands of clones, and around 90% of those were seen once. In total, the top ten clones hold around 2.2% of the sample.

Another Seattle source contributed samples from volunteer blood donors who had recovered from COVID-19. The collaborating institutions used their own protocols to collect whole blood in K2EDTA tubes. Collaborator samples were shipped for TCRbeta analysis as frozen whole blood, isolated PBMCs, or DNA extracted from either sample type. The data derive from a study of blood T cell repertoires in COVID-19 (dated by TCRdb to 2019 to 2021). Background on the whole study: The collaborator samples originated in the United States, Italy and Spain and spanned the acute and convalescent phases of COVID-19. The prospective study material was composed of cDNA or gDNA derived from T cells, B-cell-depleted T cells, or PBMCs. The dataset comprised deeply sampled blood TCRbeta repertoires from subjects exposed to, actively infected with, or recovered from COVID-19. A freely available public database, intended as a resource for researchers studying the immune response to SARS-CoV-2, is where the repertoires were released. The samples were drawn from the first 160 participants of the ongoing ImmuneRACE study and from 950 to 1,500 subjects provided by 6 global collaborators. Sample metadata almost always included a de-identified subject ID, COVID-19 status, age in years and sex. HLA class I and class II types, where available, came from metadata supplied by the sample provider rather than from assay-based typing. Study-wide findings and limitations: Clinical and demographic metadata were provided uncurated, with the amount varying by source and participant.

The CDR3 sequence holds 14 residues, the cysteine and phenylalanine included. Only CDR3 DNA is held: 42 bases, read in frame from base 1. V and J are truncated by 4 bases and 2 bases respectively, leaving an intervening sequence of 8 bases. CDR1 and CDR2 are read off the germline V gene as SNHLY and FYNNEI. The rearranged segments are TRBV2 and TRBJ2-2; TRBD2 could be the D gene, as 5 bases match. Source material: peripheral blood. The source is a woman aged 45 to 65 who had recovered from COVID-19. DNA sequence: TGTGCCAGCAGTGTAGAGGGAAACACCGGGGAGCTGTTTTTT. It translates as CASSVEGNTGELFF.